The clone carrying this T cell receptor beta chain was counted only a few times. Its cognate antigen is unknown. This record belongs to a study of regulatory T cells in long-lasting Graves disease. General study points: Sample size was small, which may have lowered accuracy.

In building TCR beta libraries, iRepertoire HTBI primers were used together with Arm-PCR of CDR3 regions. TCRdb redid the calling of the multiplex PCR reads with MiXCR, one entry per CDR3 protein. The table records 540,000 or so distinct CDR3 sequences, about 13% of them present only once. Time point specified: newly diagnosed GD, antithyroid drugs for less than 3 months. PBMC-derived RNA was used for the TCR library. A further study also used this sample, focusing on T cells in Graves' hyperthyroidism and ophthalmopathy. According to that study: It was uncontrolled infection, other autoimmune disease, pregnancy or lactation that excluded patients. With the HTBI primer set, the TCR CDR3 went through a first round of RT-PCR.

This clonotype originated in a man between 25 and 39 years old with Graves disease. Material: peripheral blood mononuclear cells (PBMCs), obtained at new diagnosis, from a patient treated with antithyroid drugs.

CDR3 in DNA: TGTGCCAGCAGTTACCAGGCGGGTAGCACTGAAGCTTTCTTT. Its translation is CASSYQAGSTEAFF. V gene TRBV12-3 or TRBV12-4 combines with J gene TRBJ1-1, with D unclear. Trimming left V 4 bases short and J 4 bases short, with 13 bases between. This CDR3 contains 14 residues.